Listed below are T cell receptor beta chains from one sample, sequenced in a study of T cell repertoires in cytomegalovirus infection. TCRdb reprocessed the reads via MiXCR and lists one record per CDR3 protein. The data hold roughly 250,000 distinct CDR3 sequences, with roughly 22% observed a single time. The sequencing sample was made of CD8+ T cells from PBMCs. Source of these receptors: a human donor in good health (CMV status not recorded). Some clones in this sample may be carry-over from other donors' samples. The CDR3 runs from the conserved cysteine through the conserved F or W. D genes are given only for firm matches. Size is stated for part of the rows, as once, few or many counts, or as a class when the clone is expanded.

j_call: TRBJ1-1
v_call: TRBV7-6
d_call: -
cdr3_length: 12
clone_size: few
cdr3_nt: TGTGCCAGCAGCTTATTCGTCCCTGAAGCTTTCTTT
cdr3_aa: CASSLFVPEAFF

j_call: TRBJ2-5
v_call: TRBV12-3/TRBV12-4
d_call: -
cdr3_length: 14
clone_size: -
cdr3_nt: TGTGCCAGCAACCAAGACGGAACCTGGGAGACCCAGTACTTC
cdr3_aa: CASNQDGTWETQYF

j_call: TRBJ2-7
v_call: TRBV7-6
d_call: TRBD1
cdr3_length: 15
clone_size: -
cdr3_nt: TGTGCCAGCAGCTTAGCAGGACAGGGCCCCTACGAGCAGTACTTC
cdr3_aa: CASSLAGQGPYEQYF

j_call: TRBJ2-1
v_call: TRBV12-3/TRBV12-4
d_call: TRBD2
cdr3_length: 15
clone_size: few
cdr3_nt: TGTGCCAGCAGTTTAGGGAGCGGGGGGGCGGCTGAGCAGTTCTTC
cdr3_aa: CASSLGSGGAAEQFF

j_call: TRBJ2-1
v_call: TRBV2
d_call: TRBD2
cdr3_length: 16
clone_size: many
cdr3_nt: TGTGCCAGCAGACCCACTAGCGGGGGGCCCAACAATGAGCAGTTCTTC
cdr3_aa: CASRPTSGGPNNEQFF

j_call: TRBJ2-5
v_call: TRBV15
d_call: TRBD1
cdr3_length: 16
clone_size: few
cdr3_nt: TGTGCCACCAGCAGAGGCAACAGGGGTCTGGGAGAGACCCAGTACTTC
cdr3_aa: CATSRGNRGLGETQYF

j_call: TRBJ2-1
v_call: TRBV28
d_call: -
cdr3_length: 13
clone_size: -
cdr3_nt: TGTGCCAGCAGTTTCCTCAGGACCGATGAGCAGTTCTTC
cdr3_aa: CASSFLRTDEQFF

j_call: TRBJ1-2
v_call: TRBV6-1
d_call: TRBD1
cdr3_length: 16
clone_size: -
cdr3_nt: TGTGCCAGCAGCCCCCGGGACAGGGTCTGGGACTATGGCTACACCTTC
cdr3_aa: CASSPRDRVWDYGYTF

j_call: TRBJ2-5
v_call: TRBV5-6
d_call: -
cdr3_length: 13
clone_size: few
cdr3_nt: TGTGCCAGCAGCTTGGGTCCGCAAGAGACCCAGTACTTC
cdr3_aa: CASSLGPQETQYF

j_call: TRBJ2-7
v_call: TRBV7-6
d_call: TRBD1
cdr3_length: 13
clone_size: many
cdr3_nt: TGTGCCAGCAGCTTCGTACAGGGGGACGAGCAGTACTTC
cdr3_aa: CASSFVQGDEQYF

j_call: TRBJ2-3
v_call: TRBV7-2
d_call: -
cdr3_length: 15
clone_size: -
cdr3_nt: TGTGCCAGCAGCTTAGGGACGGGGGTACGAGATACGCAGTATTTT
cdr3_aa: CASSLGTGVRDTQYF

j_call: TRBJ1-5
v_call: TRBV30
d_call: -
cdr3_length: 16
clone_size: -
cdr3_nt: TGTGCCTGGAGCCGCTTCGCCAGGCAGGACAATCAGCCCCAGCATTTT
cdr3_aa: CAWSRFARQDNQPQHF

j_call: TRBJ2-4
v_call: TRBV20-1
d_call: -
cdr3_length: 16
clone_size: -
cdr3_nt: TGCAGTGCTAATTCCGGGGACATGAGGAGGGAAAACATTCAGTACTTC
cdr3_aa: CSANSGDMRRENIQYF

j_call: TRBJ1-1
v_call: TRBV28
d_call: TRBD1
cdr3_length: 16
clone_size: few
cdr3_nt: TGTGCCAGCAGTGAGTACAGGGGACTCTTGAACACTGAAGCTTTCTTT
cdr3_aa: CASSEYRGLLNTEAFF

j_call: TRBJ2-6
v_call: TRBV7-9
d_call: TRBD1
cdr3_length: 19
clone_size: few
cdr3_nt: TGTGCCAGCCACGAATTACCGGGACAGGGATTTTCTGGGGCCAACGTCCTGACTTTC
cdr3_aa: CASHELPGQGFSGANVLTF

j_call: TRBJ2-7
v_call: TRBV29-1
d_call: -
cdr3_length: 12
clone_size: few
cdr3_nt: TGCAGCGTTTCGACGGAGGCCTACGAGCAGTACTTC
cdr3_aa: CSVSTEAYEQYF

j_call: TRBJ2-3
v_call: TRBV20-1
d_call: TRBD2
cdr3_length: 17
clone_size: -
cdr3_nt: TGCAGTGCTAGAGATCTAGGAGCGGGGGGGTTCACAGATACGCAGTATTTT
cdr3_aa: CSARDLGAGGFTDTQYF

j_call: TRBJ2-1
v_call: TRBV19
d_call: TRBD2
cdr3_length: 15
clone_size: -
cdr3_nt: TGTGCCAGTAGTATTGGAGCGGGGGCTTACAATGAGCAGTTCTTC
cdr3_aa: CASSIGAGAYNEQFF

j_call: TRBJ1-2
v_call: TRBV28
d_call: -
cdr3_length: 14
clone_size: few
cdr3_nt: TGTGCCAGCAGAAAACAGGGAACTAACTATGGCTACACCTTC
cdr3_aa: CASRKQGTNYGYTF

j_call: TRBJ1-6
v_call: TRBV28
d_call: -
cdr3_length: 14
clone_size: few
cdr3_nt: TGTGCCAGCAGCCAGACGATGATCAATTCACCCCTCCACTTT
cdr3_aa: CASSQTMINSPLHF

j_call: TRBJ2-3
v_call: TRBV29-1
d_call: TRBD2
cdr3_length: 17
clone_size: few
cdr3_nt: TGCAGCGTTGAAGATGGGACTAGCGGGGCCTACACAGATACGCAGTATTTT
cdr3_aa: CSVEDGTSGAYTDTQYF

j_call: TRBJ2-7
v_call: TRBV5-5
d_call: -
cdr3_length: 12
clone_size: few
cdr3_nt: TGTGCCAGCAGCCCATATGGCTACGAGCAGTACTTC
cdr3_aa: CASSPYGYEQYF

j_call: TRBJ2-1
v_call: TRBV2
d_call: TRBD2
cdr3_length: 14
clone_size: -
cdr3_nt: TGTGCCAGCACTGGACTAGCGGGGGGCAGTGAGCAGTTCTTC
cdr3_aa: CASTGLAGGSEQFF

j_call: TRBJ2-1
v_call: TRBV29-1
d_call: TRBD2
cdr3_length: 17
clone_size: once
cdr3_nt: TGCAGCGTCAACGGGCAAGCTAGCGGGGGGGCGGGCAATGAGCAGTTCTTC
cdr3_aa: CSVNGQASGGAGNEQFF

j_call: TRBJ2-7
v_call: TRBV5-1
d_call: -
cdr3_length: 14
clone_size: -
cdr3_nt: TGCGCCAGCAGCTTGGGATCCGTGCCCCACGAGCAGTACTTC
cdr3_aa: CASSLGSVPHEQYF

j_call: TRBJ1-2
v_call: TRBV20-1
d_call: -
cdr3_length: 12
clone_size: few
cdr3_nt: TGCAGTGCTAGCGGGGTGGGCTATGGCTACACCTTC
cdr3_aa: CSASGVGYGYTF

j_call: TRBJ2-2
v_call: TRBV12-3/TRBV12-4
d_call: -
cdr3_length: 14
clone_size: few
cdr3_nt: TGTGCCAGCAGTTTTTTCGGGGTAATCGGGGAGCTGTTTTTT
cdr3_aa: CASSFFGVIGELFF

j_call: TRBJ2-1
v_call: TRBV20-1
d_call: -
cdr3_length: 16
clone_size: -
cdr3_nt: TGCAGTGCTAGAGCCAACCAGGGGGGGACCTCCAATGAGCAGTTCTTC
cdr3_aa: CSARANQGGTSNEQFF

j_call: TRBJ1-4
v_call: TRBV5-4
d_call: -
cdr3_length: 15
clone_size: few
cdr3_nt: TGTGCCAGCAGCTTGGGGGGATCAACTAATGAAAAACTGTTTTTT
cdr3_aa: CASSLGGSTNEKLFF